The clone carrying this T cell receptor (beta chain) turned up a few times. The antigen is not known. This sample was included in a study of T cell repertoires in cytomegalovirus infection. Study overall: Both a matching HLA type and CMV infection were indicated by public TCR beta signatures.

Study-wide points: Within the response measured ex vivo, HLA-C-restricted CMV-specific TCR beta clonotypes were dominant. Totalled public TCR beta family frequency picked out people who carried CMV plus the relevant HLA.

CDR3 size: 16 residues. V shed 0 bases and J shed 3 bases, with 14 bases lying between them. Germline lookup yields CDR1 LNHNV and CDR2 YYDKDF (reference sequence). Each CDR3 protein gets one entry after TCRdb re-called the reads with MiXCR. The sample yields 450,000 to 550,000 distinct CDR3 sequences, 16% seen once. The V call is TRBV15, the J call TRBJ1-2; perhaps TRBD1 as D (5 bases). Sequences were obtained from CD8+ T cells from PBMCs. The TCR originated in a human donor in good health (CMV status not recorded). Some clones in this sample may be carry-over from other donors' samples. The CDR3 DNA reads as TGTGCCACCAGCAGAGATAGGATTAAGACAGACTATGGCTACACCTTC. Encoded protein: CATSRDRIKTDYGYTF.